The entry below describes one TCR beta chain. This record belongs to a study of Ad26.COV2.S vaccination and SARS-CoV-2 variants. The treatment: 19 received Ad26.COV2.S at low or high dose, single or two shots; about 5 received placebo; per-sample allocation not given. It was on day 63 after the first vaccine or placebo injection that samples were taken. Profiling relied on immunoSEQ multiplex PCR, and the TCRdb table lists in-frame clones only, not all of them. The repertoire holds about 350,000 clones, with approximately 86% as singletons. Germline CDR1 and CDR2: SGDLS and YYNGEE. CDR3 size: 16 residues. The junction had 5 bases not matched to a gene; V was cut back by 3 bases and J by 1 base.

The chain links TRBV9 to TRBJ2-2, with TRBD1 identical over 8 bases. The specimen was peripheral blood, collected in a trial of Ad26.COV2.S vaccine versus placebo. The clonotype originates from a person between 18 and 65 years old who received the Ad26.COV2.S COVID-19 vaccine or a placebo. The CDR3 sequence: CASSAADRVNTGELFF. DNA of the CDR3: TGTGCCAGCAGCGCCGCGGACAGGGTGAACACCGGGGAGCTGTTTTTT.